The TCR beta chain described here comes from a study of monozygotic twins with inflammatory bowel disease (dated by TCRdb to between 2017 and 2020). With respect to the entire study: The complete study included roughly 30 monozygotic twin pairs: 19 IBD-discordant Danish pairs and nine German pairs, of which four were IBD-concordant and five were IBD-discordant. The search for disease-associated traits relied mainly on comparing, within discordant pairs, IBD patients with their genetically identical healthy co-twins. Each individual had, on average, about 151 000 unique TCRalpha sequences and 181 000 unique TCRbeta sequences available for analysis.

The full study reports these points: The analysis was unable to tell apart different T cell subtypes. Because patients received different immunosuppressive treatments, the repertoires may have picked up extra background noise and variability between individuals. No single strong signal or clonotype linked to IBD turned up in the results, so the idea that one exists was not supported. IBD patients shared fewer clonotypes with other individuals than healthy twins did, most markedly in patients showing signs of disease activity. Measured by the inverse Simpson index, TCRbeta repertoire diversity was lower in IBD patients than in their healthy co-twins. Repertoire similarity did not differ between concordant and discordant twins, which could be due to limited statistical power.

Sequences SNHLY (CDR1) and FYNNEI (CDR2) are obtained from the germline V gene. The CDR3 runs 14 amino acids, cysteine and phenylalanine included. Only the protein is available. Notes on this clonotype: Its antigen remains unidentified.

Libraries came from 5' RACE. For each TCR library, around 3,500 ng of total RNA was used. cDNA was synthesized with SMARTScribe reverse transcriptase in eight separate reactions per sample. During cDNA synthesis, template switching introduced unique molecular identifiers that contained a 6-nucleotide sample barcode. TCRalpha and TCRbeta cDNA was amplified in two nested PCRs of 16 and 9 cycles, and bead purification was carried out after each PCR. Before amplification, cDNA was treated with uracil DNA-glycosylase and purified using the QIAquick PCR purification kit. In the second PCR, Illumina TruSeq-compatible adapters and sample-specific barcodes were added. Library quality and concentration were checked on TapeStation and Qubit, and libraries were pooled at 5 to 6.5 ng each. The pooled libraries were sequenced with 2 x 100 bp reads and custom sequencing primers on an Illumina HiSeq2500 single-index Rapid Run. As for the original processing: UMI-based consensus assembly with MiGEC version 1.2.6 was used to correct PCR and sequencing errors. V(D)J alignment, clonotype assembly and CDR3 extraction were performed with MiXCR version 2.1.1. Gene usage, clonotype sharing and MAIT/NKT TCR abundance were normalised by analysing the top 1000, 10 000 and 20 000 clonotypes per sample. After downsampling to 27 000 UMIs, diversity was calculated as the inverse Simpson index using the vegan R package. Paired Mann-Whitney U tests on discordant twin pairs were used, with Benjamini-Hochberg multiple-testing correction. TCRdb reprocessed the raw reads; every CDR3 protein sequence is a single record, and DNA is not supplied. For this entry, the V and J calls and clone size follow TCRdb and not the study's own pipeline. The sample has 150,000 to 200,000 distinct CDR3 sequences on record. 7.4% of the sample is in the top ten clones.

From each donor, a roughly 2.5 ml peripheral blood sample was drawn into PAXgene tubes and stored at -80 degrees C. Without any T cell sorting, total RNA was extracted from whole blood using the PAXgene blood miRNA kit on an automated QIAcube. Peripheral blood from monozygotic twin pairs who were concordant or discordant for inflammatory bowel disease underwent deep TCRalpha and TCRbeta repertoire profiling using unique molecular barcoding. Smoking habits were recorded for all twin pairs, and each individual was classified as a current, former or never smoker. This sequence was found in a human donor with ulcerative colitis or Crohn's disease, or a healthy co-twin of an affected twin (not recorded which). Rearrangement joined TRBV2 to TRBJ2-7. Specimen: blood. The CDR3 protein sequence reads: CASRVGRMTYEQYF.